The rows below give T cell receptor beta chains drawn from one sample of a study of cytomegalovirus exposure and HLA in healthy donors. Assay: immunoSEQ multiplex PCR; the TCRdb copy retains only in-frame clones and omits some. The sample contains some 140,000 clones, under 85% of which appear only once. Sequenced material: PBMCs. These receptors came from a man aged 18 to 30 in good health and CMV-seronegative. Each CDR3 is given with its conserved first and last residue. D genes are given only for firm matches. The size field is filled for only some rows; it gives once, few, many or a size class.

j_gene | abundance | v_gene | d_gene | CDR3aa | CDR3nt
TRBJ1-6 | . | TRBV21-1 | . | CASSSMWYRGSYNSPLHF | TGTGCCAGCAGCTCAATGTGGTACAGGGGTTCCTATAATTCACCCCTCCACTTT
TRBJ1-6 | few | TRBV7-8 | . | CASSLEQGVKSPLHF | TGTGCCAGCAGCCTAGAACAGGGAGTCAAGTCACCCCTCCACTTT
TRBJ2-1 | . | TRBV28 | TRBD1 | CASSVDRIRGEQFF | TGTGCCAGCAGTGTGGACAGGATTCGGGGTGAGCAGTTCTTC
TRBJ1-1 | . | TRBV6-5 | . | CASSYLAGRYTEAFF | TGTGCCAGCAGTTACCTGGCAGGGAGGTACACTGAAGCTTTCTTT
TRBJ2-5 | . | TRBV2 | TRBD1 | CASSYRGRETQYF | TGTGCCAGCAGTTACAGGGGGCGAGAGACCCAGTACTTC
TRBJ2-5 | once | TRBV6-1 | . | CASSLWGLETQYF | TGTGCCAGCAGCCTTTGGGGGCTTGAGACCCAGTACTTC
TRBJ2-4 | . | TRBV11-2 | TRBD2 | CASSLRGPGRAKNSQYF | TGTGCCAGCAGCTTACGGGGACCCGGGAGGGCCAAAAACAGTCAGTACTTC
TRBJ1-5 | . | TRBV6-1 | TRBD1 | CASSTMGQGNQPQHF | TGTGCCAGCAGTACAATGGGACAGGGGAATCAGCCCCAGCATTTT
TRBJ2-7 | . | TRBV18 | . | CASSIGSLASYEQYF | TGTGCCAGCTCAATAGGCTCCTTAGCCTCCTACGAGCAGTACTTC
TRBJ1-2 | . | TRBV11-3 | . | CASSLEGGYGYTF | TGTGCCAGCAGCTTAGAGGGGGGTTATGGCTACACCTTC
TRBJ1-2 | . | TRBV5-1 | TRBD1 | CASSLAPGTGDGYTF | TGCGCCAGCAGCTTGGCCCCCGGGACAGGGGATGGCTACACCTTC
TRBJ1-2 | few | TRBV29-1 | TRBD1 | CSVEESPGQGKVEGGYTF | TGCAGCGTTGAGGAATCACCGGGACAGGGAAAGGTGGAGGGTGGCTACACCTTC
TRBJ1-2 | . | TRBV19 | TRBD1 | CASRPSGQGARDYGYTF | TGTGCCAGTAGACCCTCAGGACAGGGGGCGAGGGACTATGGCTACACCTTC
TRBJ2-5 | . | TRBV15 | . | CATSRGDQETQYF | TGTGCCACCAGCAGAGGAGACCAAGAGACCCAGTACTTC
TRBJ2-1 | . | TRBV10-3 | TRBD1 | CAISERTDRGPYNEQFF | TGTGCCATCAGTGAGCGGACGGACAGGGGCCCCTACAATGAGCAGTTCTTC
TRBJ2-6 | . | TRBV9 | . | CASSVGGSGANGLTF | TGTGCCAGCAGCGTAGGGGGCTCTGGGGCCAACGGCCTGACTTTC
TRBJ2-7 | . | TRBV27 | . | CASSLSRLLSYEQYF | TGTGCCAGCAGTTTATCTCGACTGCTCTCCTACGAGCAGTACTTC
TRBJ2-5 | . | TRBV6-1 | TRBD1 | CASRRTGVGGETQYF | TGTGCCAGCAGGAGGACAGGGGTTGGGGGAGAGACCCAGTACTTC
TRBJ2-1 | . | TRBV29-1 | TRBD2 | CSVDVSGGRWSSYNEQFF | TGCAGCGTTGATGTTAGCGGGGGGCGCTGGAGCTCCTACAATGAGCAGTTCTTC
TRBJ2-4 | . | TRBV11-2 | . | CASSFEDSLNSQYF | TGTGCCAGCAGCTTTGAGGACAGCCTAAACAGTCAGTACTTC
TRBJ1-2 | once | TRBV7-9 | TRBD1 | CASSFGQGADYYGYTF | TGTGCCAGCAGCTTTGGCCAGGGGGCCGACTACTATGGCTACACCTTC
TRBJ1-1 | . | TRBV7-2 | . | CASSPQGGMNTEAFF | TGTGCCAGCAGCCCCCAGGGAGGTATGAACACTGAAGCTTTCTTT
TRBJ1-5 | . | TRBV6-1 | TRBD1 | CASSEIRGRNQPQHF | TGTGCCAGCAGTGAAATCAGGGGGCGGAATCAGCCCCAGCATTTT
TRBJ1-3 | . | TRBV9 | TRBD1 | CASSGQVSGNTIYF | TGTGCCAGCAGTGGACAGGTCTCTGGAAACACCATATATTTT
TRBJ1-3 | . | TRBV19 | TRBD1 | CASSHLPGQGVPVNTIYF | TGTGCCAGTAGCCATCTTCCGGGACAGGGGGTACCGGTGAACACCATATATTTT
TRBJ2-5 | . | TRBV5-4 | TRBD2 | CASSLAGTSAKETQYF | TGTGCCAGCAGCTTGGCCGGGACTAGCGCCAAAGAGACCCAGTACTTC
TRBJ1-1 | . | TRBV7-6 | TRBD1 | CASSLEGTDEAFF | TGTGCCAGCAGCTTAGAGGGGACAGACGAAGCTTTCTTT
TRBJ2-2 | . | TRBV10-3 | . | CAISAPDREDGELFF | TGTGCCATCAGTGCCCCCGACAGGGAGGACGGGGAGCTGTTTTTT
TRBJ2-7 | . | TRBV7-8 | TRBD2 | CASIKVIWTSGLLFYEQYF | TGTGCCAGCATCAAGGTTATATGGACTAGTGGCCTTCTCTTCTACGAGCAGTACTTC
TRBJ2-3 | . | TRBV7-6 | . | CASSFLEAKGSTDTQYF | TGTGCCAGCAGCTTCCTTGAGGCTAAAGGTAGCACAGATACGCAGTATTTT
TRBJ2-3 | . | TRBV6-5 | TRBD2 | CAIGLAGSTDTQYF | TGTGCCATCGGACTAGCGGGGAGCACAGATACGCAGTATTTT
TRBJ1-3 | . | TRBV6-1 | . | CASSESLESSGNTIYF | TGTGCCAGCAGTGAATCTCTGGAGAGCTCTGGAAACACCATATATTTT
TRBJ2-3 | few | TRBV27 | . | CASNGLVPDTQYF | TGTGCCAGCAACGGGTTGGTGCCCGATACGCAGTATTTT
TRBJ2-5 | . | TRBV18 | . | CASSPSGAETQYF | TGTGCCAGCTCACCATCAGGGGCAGAGACCCAGTACTTC
TRBJ2-2 | . | TRBV7-8 | . | CASSSPRDSPNTGELFF | TGTGCCAGCAGCTCCCCTCGGGATTCCCCGAACACCGGGGAGCTGTTTTTT
TRBJ2-7 | . | TRBV4-1 | TRBD2 | CASSQGRLAGKYEQYF | TGCGCCAGCAGCCAAGGGAGACTAGCGGGGAAATACGAGCAGTACTTC
TRBJ2-7 | . | TRBV9 | . | CASSVGAGTYEQYF | TGTGCCAGCAGCGTAGGGGCAGGGACCTACGAGCAGTACTTC
TRBJ2-3 | . | TRBV11-3 | TRBD2 | CASSSERGGPLTDTQYF | TGTGCCAGCAGCTCCGAGCGGGGGGGCCCACTCACAGATACGCAGTATTTT
TRBJ1-1 | . | TRBV5-3 | . | CARSSDRFTEAFF | TGTGCCAGAAGCTCCGACAGATTTACTGAAGCTTTCTTT
TRBJ1-4 | . | TRBV5-4 | TRBD1 | CASSGGTDRNEKLFF | TGTGCCAGCAGCGGGGGGACAGACAGAAATGAAAAACTGTTTTTT
TRBJ2-2 | . | TRBV10-1 | TRBD1 | CASSPGTGWTGELFF | TGCGCCAGCAGTCCCGGGACAGGGTGGACCGGGGAGCTGTTTTTT
TRBJ2-3 | . | TRBV7-9 | . | CASSSGDDTQYF | TGTGCCAGCAGCTCAGGGGATGATACGCAGTATTTT
TRBJ2-2 | . | TRBV9 | . | CASSVAGAGELSGELFF | TGTGCCAGCAGCGTAGCTGGAGCAGGGGAGTTATCCGGGGAGCTGTTTTTT
TRBJ1-1 | . | TRBV4-1 | . | CASSQSASNTEAFF | TGCGCCAGCAGCCAATCAGCGTCGAACACTGAAGCTTTCTTT
TRBJ1-2 | . | TRBV7-2 | . | CASSLVGAGAPYGYTF | TGTGCCAGCAGCTTAGTAGGGGCCGGAGCCCCCTATGGCTACACCTTC
TRBJ1-6 | . | TRBV19 | TRBD1 | CASSIPGQGLSPLHF | TGTGCCAGTAGTATACCGGGACAGGGCTTATCACCCCTCCACTTT
TRBJ1-6 | . | TRBV30 | TRBD1 | CAWNLLDRDNSPLHF | TGTGCCTGGAATCTGCTGGACAGGGATAATTCACCCCTCCACTTT
TRBJ1-2 | . | TRBV6-5 | . | CASSIQGEGYTF | TGTGCCAGCAGTATACAGGGTGAGGGCTACACCTTC
TRBJ2-7 | . | TRBV7-8 | . | CASSLGFSTRGYEQYF | TGTGCCAGCAGCTTAGGGTTCTCCACGCGGGGCTACGAGCAGTACTTC
TRBJ1-6 | . | TRBV28 | . | CASSLGQINSPLHF | TGTGCCAGCAGTTTAGGCCAGATCAATTCACCCCTCCACTTT
TRBJ2-7 | . | TRBV6-5 | . | CASSYWQGGYEQYF | TGTGCCAGCAGTTATTGGCAGGGAGGCTACGAGCAGTACTTC
TRBJ2-3 | . | TRBV9 | . | CASSPAGGRSTDTQYF | TGTGCCAGCAGCCCAGCGGGCGGCCGTTCAACAGATACGCAGTATTTT
TRBJ2-1 | . | TRBV13 | . | CASSFGGNEQFF | TGTGCCAGCAGCTTTGGGGGGAATGAGCAGTTCTTC
TRBJ1-5 | . | TRBV5-1 | TRBD1 | CASSLEGQGFGQPQHF | TGCGCCAGCAGCTTGGAGGGACAGGGCTTTGGTCAGCCCCAGCATTTT
TRBJ1-2 | few | TRBV4-2 | . | CASSQDRIPAGPNYGYTF | TGTGCCAGCAGCCAAGATAGGATACCGGCAGGGCCGAACTATGGCTACACCTTC
TRBJ2-4 | . | TRBV7-9 | . | CSSEERDIDKNIQYF | TGTTCCAGCGAAGAGAGGGACATCGACAAAAACATTCAGTACTTC
TRBJ1-5 | . | TRBV6-1 | . | CASTMQGHQPQHF | TGTGCCAGCACAATGCAGGGTCATCAGCCCCAGCATTTT